The present entry profiles one TCR beta chain with its context. This sample is part of a study of technical replicates of blood from a few donors. The length of the CDR3 is 15 residues. Germline V gene lookup returns CDR1 MNHEY and CDR2 SMNVEV (reference sequence). V was shortened by 3 bases and J by 0 bases, with 9 bases between the two germline ends. The protocol was immunoSEQ multiplex PCR, while the TCRdb copy is restricted to in-frame clones and leaves out a portion. The sample lists under 80,000 clones; 91% were seen once. The V and J genes are TRBV27 and TRBJ1-3; D may be TRBD1 (5 bases). Sequenced input: T cells isolated from PBMCs. The TCR comes from a human donor in good health. Some clones in this sample may be carry-over from other donors' samples. This CDR3 reads CASSLTATSGNTIYF. The CDR3 region has the DNA TGTGCCAGCAGTTTGACAGCTACCTCTGGAAACACCATATATTTT.